These T cell receptor beta chains were read from a single sample in a study of blood T cell repertoires in COVID-19. The method was immunoSEQ multiplex PCR; TCRdb's version includes in-frame clones alone and lacks a portion of them. The table includes about 27,000 clones, under 85% detected once. Sequenced sample: peripheral blood. The receptors derive from a woman of 80 years or more with acute or convalescent COVID-19. Each CDR3 is given with its conserved first and last residue. D genes are given only for firm matches. Rows may omit the clone size; those that give it use once, few, many or a size class.

>NA|TRBV30|NA|TRBJ1-3
TGTGCCTTTGAGTTGTTCTCTGGAAACACCATATATTTT
CAFELFSGNTIYF
>TRBD2|TRBV7-2|NA|TRBJ2-7
TGTGCCAGCAGCGCCACTAGCGGGAGTGCCTACGAGCAGTACTTC
CASSATSGSAYEQYF
>NA|TRBV12-2|NA|TRBJ2-3
TGTGCAAGTCGCTTACCCTGGACTAGTGGCACAGATACGCAGTATTTT
CASRLPWTSGTDTQYF
>NA|TRBV18|NA|TRBJ1-3
TGTGCCAGCTCAGAGTTAAACTCTGGAAACACCATATATTTT
CASSELNSGNTIYF
>TRBD2|TRBV7-8|once|TRBJ2-3
TGTGCCAGCAGCTTTCTTCCGGGGGGGGCCGTAGATACGCAGTATTTT
CASSFLPGGAVDTQYF
>NA|TRBV30|NA|TRBJ1-4
TGTGCCTCCCGGGACTATGCAACTAATGAAAAACTGTTTTTT
CASRDYATNEKLFF
>TRBD1|TRBV18|NA|TRBJ1-3
TGTGCCAGCTCAATACAGGGGCCCCCTGGAAACACCATATATTTT
CASSIQGPPGNTIYF
>NA|TRBV19|NA|TRBJ1-3
TGTGCCAGTAGTCCCAGGGAAGGAAACACCATATATTTT
CASSPREGNTIYF
>NA|TRBV21-1|medium-sized|TRBJ2-1
TGTGCCAGCACCTCAAAAGGGGACAGGTGCCAGGGGCAGTTCTTC
CASTSKGDRCQGQFF
>TRBD1|TRBV4-2|NA|TRBJ1-2
TGTGCCAGCAGCCAAGGGTACCGGGACAGGGAAGGCTACACCTTC
CASSQGYRDREGYTF
>TRBD2|TRBV4-3|NA|TRBJ2-1
TGCGCCAGCAGCCAAGAAATACTAGCGGGAGGCTACAATGAGCAGTTCTTC
CASSQEILAGGYNEQFF
>NA|TRBV9|once|TRBJ2-3
TGTGCCAGCAGCGTGGGTCTAGGCCCCACAGATACGCAGTATTTT
CASSVGLGPTDTQYF
>NA|TRBV28|NA|TRBJ1-2
TGTGCCAGCAGTTTAACAACAGACTATGGCTACACCTTC
CASSLTTDYGYTF
>TRBD1|TRBV19|NA|TRBJ1-1
TGTGCCAGTAGCCCCCAGCTACCCAGGACAGGGAGGGATGAAGCTTTCTTT
CASSPQLPRTGRDEAFF
>NA|TRBV3-1/TRBV3-2|NA|TRBJ2-5
TGTGCCAGCAGCCAAGAACTATTCCGGGGAGAGACCCAGTACTTC
CASSQELFRGETQYF
>NA|TRBV27|NA|TRBJ1-4
TGTGCCAGCAGTTCCGGGGGGCCGGGTGAAAAACTGTTTTTT
CASSSGGPGEKLFF
>TRBD1|TRBV7-8|NA|TRBJ1-3
TGTGCCAGCAGTTTCCAACAGGGGTCGGCTGGAAACACCATATATTTT
CASSFQQGSAGNTIYF
>TRBD2|TRBV18|few|TRBJ2-7
TGTGCCAGCTCGAGCGGGACGAACCTCTACGAGCAGTACTTC
CASSSGTNLYEQYF
>NA|TRBV5-1|NA|TRBJ2-6
TGCGCCAGCAGCTTGGCCGGTAGTGGCTCTGGGGCCAACGTCCTGACTTTC
CASSLAGSGSGANVLTF
>TRBD1|TRBV7-6|NA|TRBJ2-7
TGTGCCAGCAGCTTAGGGAACAGGGGGCACGAGCAGTACTTC
CASSLGNRGHEQYF